A selection of T cell receptor beta chains follows, all from one sample in a study of T cells in Graves' hyperthyroidism and ophthalmopathy. TCRdb called the multiplex PCR reads again in MiXCR, with one record for every CDR3 protein. The data contain about 400,000 distinct CDR3 sequences, approximately 13% of them seen just once; the ten biggest clones take up 9.2%. Sample: blood. The receptors come from a woman younger than 35 with Graves' hyperthyroidism. CDR3s include the opening cysteine and the closing phenylalanine or tryptophan. Each record gives: J gene, D gene, clone size, V gene, CDR3 protein, CDR3 DNA. The D gene is left open where the match is weak. A clone size is listed for some rows: how often the clone was seen (once, few, many), or a class if it is expanded.

TRBJ2-4 . many TRBV6-1 CASSDRGLAKNIQYF TGTGCCAGCAGTGACCGAGGGCTAGCCAAAAACATTCAGTACTTC
TRBJ2-1 TRBD1 few TRBV9 CASSEGQNYNEQFF TGTGCCAGCAGCGAGGGACAGAATTACAATGAGCAGTTCTTC
TRBJ2-3 TRBD2 many TRBV7-2 CASSFTPLGAGGQYF TGTGCCAGCAGCTTTACTCCTTTGGGAGCGGGAGGACAGTATTTT
TRBJ1-1 . many TRBV28 CASSLYPRLGTEAFF TGTGCCAGCAGTTTATATCCCAGGTTGGGCACTGAAGCTTTCTTT
TRBJ2-1 TRBD2 . TRBV12-3/TRBV12-4 CASSLLAGVENEQFF TGTGCCAGCAGTTTATTAGCGGGAGTTGAGAATGAGCAGTTCTTC
TRBJ2-5 TRBD2 many TRBV4-1 CASSQGDSGSLETQYF TGCGCCAGCAGCCAAGGTGACAGCGGGAGTTTGGAGACCCAGTACTTC
TRBJ2-5 . many TRBV6-1 CASSEMEETQYF TGTGCCAGCAGTGAGATGGAGGAGACCCAGTACTTC
TRBJ2-1 TRBD1 many TRBV6-1 CASEGDRFEQFF TGTGCCAGCGAGGGGGACAGGTTCGAGCAGTTCTTC
TRBJ1-3 TRBD1 . TRBV27 CASRLTGVGNTIYF TGTGCCAGCAGGCTAACAGGGGTTGGAAACACCATATATTTT
TRBJ1-3 TRBD1 many TRBV20-1 CSAYDREGNTIYF TGCAGTGCTTACGACAGGGAGGGCAACACCATATATTTT
TRBJ1-4 . many TRBV4-2 CASSWTGSTNEKLFF TGTGCCAGCAGCTGGACGGGCTCAACTAATGAAAAACTGTTTTTT
TRBJ1-2 . few TRBV28 CAGSVQDANYGYTF TGTGCCGGCAGTGTACAGGATGCTAACTATGGCTACACCTTC
TRBJ2-5 . few TRBV7-8 CASTSLGAMGGQQYF TGTGCCAGCACCTCGTTGGGGGCGATGGGAGGTCAACAATACTTC
TRBJ2-7 . few TRBV9 CASSVGGTPNYEQYF TGTGCCAGCAGCGTAGGTGGGACGCCCAACTACGAGCAGTACTTC
TRBJ2-1 . many TRBV20-1 CSARASSYNEQFF TGCAGTGCTAGGGCAAGCTCCTACAATGAGCAGTTCTTC
TRBJ2-1 . . TRBV6-1 CATGMGYNEQFF TGTGCCACCGGAATGGGGTACAATGAGCAGTTCTTC
TRBJ2-2 TRBD2 few TRBV19 CDSGGETPGELFF TGTGACTCGGGAGGGGAGACCCCCGGGGAGCTGTTTTTT
TRBJ1-1 . few TRBV10-1 CAGNTEAFF TGCGCAGGGAACACTGAAGCTTTCTTT
TRBJ1-1 . many TRBV18 CASSTGGDTEAFF TGTGCCAGCTCGACGGGGGGGGACACTGAAGCTTTCTTT
TRBJ1-3 . many TRBV7-8 CASSSGTPGFGNTIYF TGTGCCAGCAGCTCTGGTACTCCAGGGTTTGGAAACACCATATATTTT
TRBJ1-1 . many TRBV7-3 CASSLVAGVNTEAFF TGTGCCAGCAGCTTAGTGGCAGGGGTTAACACTGAAGCTTTCTTT
TRBJ1-1 . many TRBV5-1 CASSIQGNTEAFF TGCGCCAGCAGCATACAGGGAAACACTGAAGCTTTCTTT